This T cell receptor beta chain was documented in a study of T-cell reconstitution after alpha-beta-depleted transplantation in children. A few counts support this clonotype. The CDR3 has 11 residues. The V end lost 5 bases, the J end lost 0 bases, and 3 bases lay between the germline ends. Germline V gene lookup returns CDR1 SQVTM and CDR2 ANQGSEA. It was with unique molecular identifiers that the TCRbeta library was prepared. From the PCR reads, TCRdb called clonotypes with MiXCR, one entry per CDR3 protein. The table includes about 610,000 distinct CDR3 sequences, roughly a tenth detected once. V gene TRBV29-1 combines with J gene TRBJ2-3; D remains unclear. The source material was PBMCs from the stem cell graft donor, sampled from the stem cell graft. The clonotype was recovered from a human donor who donated a stem cell graft to a child with acute myeloid leukemia. The CDR3 DNA reads as TGCAGCGTTCCCAGCACAGATACGCAGTATTTT. It yields the protein CSVPSTDTQYF.